The source of this TCR beta chain is a study of blood T cell repertoires in COVID-19 (TCRdb year 2020). General notes on the study: Samples covering the acute and convalescent phases of COVID-19 were provided by collaborators in the United States, Italy and Spain. Nearly every sample came with metadata listing a de-identified subject ID, COVID-19 status, age in years and sex. Deeply sampled blood TCRbeta repertoires from subjects exposed to, actively infected with, or recovered from COVID-19 were included in the dataset. The repertoires were made available in a free public database intended to serve as a resource for research on the immune response to SARS-CoV-2. Where HLA class I and class II types were available, the types were taken from metadata supplied by the sample provider, not from assay-based typing. The samples were drawn from two sources: the first 160 participants of the ongoing ImmuneRACE study, and 1,000 to 1,500 subjects contributed by 6 global collaborators. The prospective study material was composed of cDNA or gDNA derived from T cells, B-cell-depleted T cells, or PBMCs. General findings and caveats noted by the study authors: The quantity of clinical and demographic metadata differed by source and by participant and was supplied without curation.

Per the germline V gene, SGHVS is the CDR1 and FNYEAQ is the CDR2. Reading from cysteine to phenylalanine, the CDR3 counts 14 amino acids. Kept here is only the CDR3 DNA, which spans 42 bases and is read in frame from base 1. After removal of 5 bases from V and 2 bases from J, the junction retains 4 bases not matched to a gene. TCRbeta CDR3 regions were amplified from genomic DNA using the immunoSEQ Assay, a bias-controlled multiplex PCR. The published analysis was carried out like this. The number of nucleated cells in each sample was estimated by amplification of reference gene primers within the assay. To quantify the absolute abundance of each unique TCRbeta CDR3 rearrangement, sequence reads were collapsed and filtered. For each sample, productive Simpson clonality was calculated by taking the square root of Simpson's diversity index across productive rearrangements. Held by TCRdb, this immuneACCESS table contains in-frame sequences only and omits some clones. Under half of the omission traces to an unresolved V gene where checked; the cause of the rest is unknown. V and J calls and clone size are given by that table; D and trimming were obtained from the DNA. Here the sample has approximately 300,000 clones; about 85% occur a single time. 5.5% to 6% of the sample is in the top ten clones.

In the case of this clone: Its recognized antigen is unknown. The sample holds no much larger clone one base away, and base qualities are not on file.

Enrolling through a virtual design, the prospective study's participants ranged in age from about 18 to 89 years and lived across more than 20 United States geographic areas. In the prospective study, cohorts were assigned on the basis of participant-reported clinical history obtained from a screening survey and a study questionnaire. Recovered participants in ImmuneRACE Cohort 3 were defined by two consecutive negative NP/OP PCR tests, clearance by a healthcare professional, or resolution of symptoms. Each participant in the prospective study had whole blood, serum and a nasopharyngeal or oropharyngeal swab collected by mobile phlebotomists. Prospective study participants could optionally give additional blood draws and questionnaires over an approximately two-month period. Before DNA extraction, blood samples from the prospective study were shipped at room temperature or frozen.

The TCR comes from a woman in her thirties who had recovered from COVID-19. This sequence uses TRBV7-6 and TRBJ2-7; the junction holds 9 bases that match TRBD1. Sequenced: PBMCs or T cells enriched from blood (not recorded which). The DNA reads as follows: TGTGCCAGCAGCCAAGGACAGGGGACCTACGAGCAGTACTTC. The resulting protein is CASSQGQGTYEQYF.